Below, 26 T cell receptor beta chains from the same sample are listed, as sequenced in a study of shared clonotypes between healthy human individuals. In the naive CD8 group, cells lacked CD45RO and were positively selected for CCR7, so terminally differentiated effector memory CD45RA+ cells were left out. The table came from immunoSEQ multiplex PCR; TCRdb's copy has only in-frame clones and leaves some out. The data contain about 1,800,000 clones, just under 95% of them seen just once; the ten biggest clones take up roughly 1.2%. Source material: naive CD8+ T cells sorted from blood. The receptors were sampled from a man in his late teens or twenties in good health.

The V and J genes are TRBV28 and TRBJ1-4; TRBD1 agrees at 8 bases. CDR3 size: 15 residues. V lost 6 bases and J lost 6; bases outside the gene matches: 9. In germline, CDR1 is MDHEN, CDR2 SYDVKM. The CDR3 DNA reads TGTGCCAGCAGGATCCCAGGGGGCATCGATGAAAAACTGTTTTTT. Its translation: CASRIPGGIDEKLFF.

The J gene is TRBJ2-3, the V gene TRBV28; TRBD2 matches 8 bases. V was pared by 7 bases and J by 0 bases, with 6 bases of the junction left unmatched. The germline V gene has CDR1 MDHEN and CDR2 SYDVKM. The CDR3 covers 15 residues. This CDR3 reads CASTPGGTSTDTQYF. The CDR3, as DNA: TGTGCCAGCACACCGGGGGGGACGAGCACAGATACGCAGTATTTT.

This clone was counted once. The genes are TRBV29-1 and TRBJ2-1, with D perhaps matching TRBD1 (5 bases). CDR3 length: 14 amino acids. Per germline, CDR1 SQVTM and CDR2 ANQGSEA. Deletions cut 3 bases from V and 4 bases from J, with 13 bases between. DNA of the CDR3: TGCAGCGTTGAGACAGCTGGTGGGTACAATGAGCAGTTCTTC. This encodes CSVETAGGYNEQFF.

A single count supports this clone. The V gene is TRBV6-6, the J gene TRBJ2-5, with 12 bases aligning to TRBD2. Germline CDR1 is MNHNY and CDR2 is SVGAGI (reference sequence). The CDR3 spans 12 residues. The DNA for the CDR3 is TGTGCTACTAGCGGGGGGCAAGAGACCCAGTACTTC. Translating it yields CATSGGQETQYF.

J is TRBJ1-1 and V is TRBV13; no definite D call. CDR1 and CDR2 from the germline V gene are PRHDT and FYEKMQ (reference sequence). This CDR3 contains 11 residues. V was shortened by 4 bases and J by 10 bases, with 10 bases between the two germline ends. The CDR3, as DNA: TGTGCCAGCAGCTCCTTGGAGGGAGCTTTCTTT. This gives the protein CASSSLEGAFF. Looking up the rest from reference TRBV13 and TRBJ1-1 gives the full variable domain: AAGVIQSPRHLIKEKRETATLKCYPIPRHDTVYWYQQGPGQDPQFLISFYEKMQSDKGSIPDRFSAQQFSDYHSELNMSSLELGDSALYFCASSSLEGAFFGQGTRLTVV.

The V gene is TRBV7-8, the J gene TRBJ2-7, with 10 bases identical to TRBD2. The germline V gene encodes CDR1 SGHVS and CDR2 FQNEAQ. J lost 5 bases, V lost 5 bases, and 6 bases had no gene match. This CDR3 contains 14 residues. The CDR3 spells CASSQLAGNDEQYF. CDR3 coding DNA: TGTGCCAGCAGCCAACTAGCGGGGAACGACGAGCAGTACTTC.

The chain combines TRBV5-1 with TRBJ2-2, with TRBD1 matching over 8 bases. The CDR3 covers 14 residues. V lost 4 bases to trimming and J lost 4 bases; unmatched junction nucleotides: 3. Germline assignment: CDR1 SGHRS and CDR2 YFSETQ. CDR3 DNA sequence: TGCGCCAGCAGCCAGGGGGCAGCCACCGGGGAGCTGTTTTTT. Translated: CASSQGAATGELFF.

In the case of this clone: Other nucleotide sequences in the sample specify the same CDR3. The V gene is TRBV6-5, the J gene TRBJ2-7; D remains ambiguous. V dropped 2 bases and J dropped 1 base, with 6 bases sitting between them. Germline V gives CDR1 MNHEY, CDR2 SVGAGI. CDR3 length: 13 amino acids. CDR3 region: CASSYRESYEQYF. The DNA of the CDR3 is TGTGCCAGCAGTTACAGGGAATCCTACGAGCAGTACTTC.

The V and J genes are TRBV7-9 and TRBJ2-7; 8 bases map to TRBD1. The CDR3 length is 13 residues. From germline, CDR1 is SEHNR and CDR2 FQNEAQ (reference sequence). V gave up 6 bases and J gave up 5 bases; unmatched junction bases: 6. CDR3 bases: TGTGCCAGCAGTTCGGACAGGGCCCACGAGCAGTACTTC. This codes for CASSSDRAHEQYF.

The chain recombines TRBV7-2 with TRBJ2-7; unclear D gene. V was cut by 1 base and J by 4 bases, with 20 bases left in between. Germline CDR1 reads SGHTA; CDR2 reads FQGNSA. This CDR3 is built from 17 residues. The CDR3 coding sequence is TGTGCCAGCAGCTTAGGACGCGGAGCCCCCCCCTTTTACGAGCAGTACTTC. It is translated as CASSLGRGAPPFYEQYF. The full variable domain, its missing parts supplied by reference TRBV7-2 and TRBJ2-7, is GAGVSQSPSNKVTEKGKDVELRCDPISGHTALYWYRQSLGQGLEFLIYFQGNSAPDKSGLPSDRFSAERTGGSVSTLTIQRTQQEDSAVYLCASSLGRGAPPFYEQYFGPGTRLTVT.

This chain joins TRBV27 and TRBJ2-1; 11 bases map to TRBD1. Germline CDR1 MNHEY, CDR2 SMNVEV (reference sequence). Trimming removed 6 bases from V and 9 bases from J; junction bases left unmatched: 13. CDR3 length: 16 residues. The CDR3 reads CASSLVGTGGSFEQFF. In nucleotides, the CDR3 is TGTGCCAGCAGCCTGGTCGGGACAGGGGGATCTTTTGAGCAGTTCTTC.

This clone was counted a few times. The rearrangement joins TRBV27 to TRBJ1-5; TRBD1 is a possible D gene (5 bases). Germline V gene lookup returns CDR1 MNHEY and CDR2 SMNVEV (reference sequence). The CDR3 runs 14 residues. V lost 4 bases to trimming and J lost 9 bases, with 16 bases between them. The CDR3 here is CASSSQGRPWPQHF. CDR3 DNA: TGTGCCAGCAGTTCCCAGGGCCGACCTTGGCCCCAGCATTTT.

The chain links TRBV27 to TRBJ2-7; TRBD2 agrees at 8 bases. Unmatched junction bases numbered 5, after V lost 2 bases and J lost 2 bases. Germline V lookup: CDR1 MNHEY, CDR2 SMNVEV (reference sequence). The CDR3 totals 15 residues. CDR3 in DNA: TGTGCCAGCAGTTTAGGCAGCGGGAGTGCCTACGAGCAGTACTTC. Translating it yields CASSLGSGSAYEQYF.

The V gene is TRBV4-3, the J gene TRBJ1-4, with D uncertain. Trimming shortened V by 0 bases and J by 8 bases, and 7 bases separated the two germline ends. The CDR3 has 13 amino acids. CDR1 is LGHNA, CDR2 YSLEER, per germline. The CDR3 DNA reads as TGCGCCAGCAGCCAAGATCTAAGGGAAAAACTGTTTTTT. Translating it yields CASSQDLREKLFF.

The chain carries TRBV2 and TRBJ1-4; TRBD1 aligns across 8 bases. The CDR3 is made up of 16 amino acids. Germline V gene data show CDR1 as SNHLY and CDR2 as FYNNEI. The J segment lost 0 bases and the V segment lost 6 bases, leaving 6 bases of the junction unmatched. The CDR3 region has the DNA TGTGCCAGCAGACCAGGACAGGGCACAACTAATGAAAAACTGTTTTTT. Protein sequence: CASRPGQGTTNEKLFF.

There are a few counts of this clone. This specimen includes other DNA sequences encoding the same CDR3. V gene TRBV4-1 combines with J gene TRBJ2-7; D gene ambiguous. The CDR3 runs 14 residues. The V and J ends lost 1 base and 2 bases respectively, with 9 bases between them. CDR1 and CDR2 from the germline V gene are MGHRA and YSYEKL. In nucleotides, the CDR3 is TGCGCCAGCAGCCAAGGTCAAGGCGCCTACGAGCAGTACTTC. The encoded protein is CASSQGQGAYEQYF.

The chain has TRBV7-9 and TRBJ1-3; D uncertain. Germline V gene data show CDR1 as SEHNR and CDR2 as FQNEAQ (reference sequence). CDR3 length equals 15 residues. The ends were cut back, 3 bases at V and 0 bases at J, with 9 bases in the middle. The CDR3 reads CASSLGMSSGNTIYF. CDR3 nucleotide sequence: TGTGCCAGCAGCTTGGGTATGAGCTCTGGAAACACCATATATTTT.

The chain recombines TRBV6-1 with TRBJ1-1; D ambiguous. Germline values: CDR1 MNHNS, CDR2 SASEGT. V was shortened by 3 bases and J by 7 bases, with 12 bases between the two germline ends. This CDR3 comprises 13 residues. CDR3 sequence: CASSDWVGNEAFF. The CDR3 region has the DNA TGTGCCAGCAGTGATTGGGTAGGGAATGAAGCTTTCTTT.

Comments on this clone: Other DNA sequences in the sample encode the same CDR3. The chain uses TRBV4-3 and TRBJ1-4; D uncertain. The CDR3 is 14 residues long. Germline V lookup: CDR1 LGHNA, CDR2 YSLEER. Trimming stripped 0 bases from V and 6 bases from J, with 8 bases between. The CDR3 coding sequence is TGCGCCAGCAGCCAAGATCCCGCGGATGAAAAACTGTTTTTT. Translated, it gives CASSQDPADEKLFF.

The CDR3 DNA reads TGTGCCACCAGCTCCTACAGGGGAGAGACCCAGTACTTC. Translated, it gives CATSSYRGETQYF. The chain combines TRBV15 with TRBJ2-5; TRBD1 matches at 7 bases. Germline V gene lookup returns CDR1 LNHNV and CDR2 YYDKDF (reference sequence). The CDR3 consists of 13 residues. V was pared by 5 bases and J by 4 bases, with 4 bases of the junction left unmatched.

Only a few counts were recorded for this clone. CDR3 amino acids: CASSVGQGSEAFF. CDR3 DNA: TGTGCCAGCAGCGTAGGGCAGGGCTCAGAAGCTTTCTTT. V gene TRBV9 combines with J gene TRBJ1-1; a possible D gene is TRBD1 (5 bases). This CDR3 is built from 13 residues. CDR1 is SGDLS, CDR2 YYNGEE, per germline. The V gene lost 0 bases and the J gene lost 8 bases, with 11 bases spanning the gap.

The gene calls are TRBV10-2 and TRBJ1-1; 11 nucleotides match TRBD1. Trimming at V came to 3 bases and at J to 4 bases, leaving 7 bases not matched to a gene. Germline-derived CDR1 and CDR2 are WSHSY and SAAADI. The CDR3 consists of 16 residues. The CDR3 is CASSEGTGGRSTEAFF. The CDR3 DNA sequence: TGCGCCAGCAGTGAAGGGACAGGGGGAAGAAGCACTGAAGCTTTCTTT.

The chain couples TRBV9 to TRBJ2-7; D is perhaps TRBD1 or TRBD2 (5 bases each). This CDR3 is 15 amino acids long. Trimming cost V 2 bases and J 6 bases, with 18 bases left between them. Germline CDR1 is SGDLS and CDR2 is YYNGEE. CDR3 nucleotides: TGTGCCAGCAGCGTGGAACCGGGACCTAAATCCGAGCAGTACTTC. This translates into CASSVEPGPKSEQYF.

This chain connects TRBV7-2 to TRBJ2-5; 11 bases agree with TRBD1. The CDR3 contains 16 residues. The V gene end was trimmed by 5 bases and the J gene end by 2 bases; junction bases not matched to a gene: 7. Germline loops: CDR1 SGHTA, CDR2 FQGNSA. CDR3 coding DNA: TGTGCCAGCAGCCCTTTCTGGGACAGGGGGCAAGAGACCCAGTACTTC. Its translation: CASSPFWDRGQETQYF.

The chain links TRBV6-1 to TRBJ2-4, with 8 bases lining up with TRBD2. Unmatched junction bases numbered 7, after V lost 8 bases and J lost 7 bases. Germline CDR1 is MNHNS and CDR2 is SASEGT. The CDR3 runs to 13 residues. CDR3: CASSGGSANIQYF. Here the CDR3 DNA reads TGTGCCAGCTCGGGGGGGTCAGCCAACATTCAGTACTTC.

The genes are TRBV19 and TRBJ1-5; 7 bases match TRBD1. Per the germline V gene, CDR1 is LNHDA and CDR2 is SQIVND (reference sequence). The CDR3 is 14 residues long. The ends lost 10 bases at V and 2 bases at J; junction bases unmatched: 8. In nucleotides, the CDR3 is TGTGCCACCGCGACAGGGATGGGCAATCAGCCCCAGCATTTT. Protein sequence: CATATGMGNQPQHF.